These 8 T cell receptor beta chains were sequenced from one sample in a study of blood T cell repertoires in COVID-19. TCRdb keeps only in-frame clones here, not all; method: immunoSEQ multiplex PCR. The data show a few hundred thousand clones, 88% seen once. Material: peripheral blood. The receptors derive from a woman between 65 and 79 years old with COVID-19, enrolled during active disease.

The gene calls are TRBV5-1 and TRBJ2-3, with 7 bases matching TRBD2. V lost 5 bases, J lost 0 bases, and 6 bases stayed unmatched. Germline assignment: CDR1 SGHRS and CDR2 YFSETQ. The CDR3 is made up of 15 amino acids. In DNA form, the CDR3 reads TGCGCCAGCAGTCGAGCGGGGCCCAGCACAGATACGCAGTATTTT. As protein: CASSRAGPSTDTQYF. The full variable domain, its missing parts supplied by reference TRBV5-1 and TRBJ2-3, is KAGVTQTPRYLIKTRGQQVTLSCSPISGHRSVSWYQQTPGQGLQFLFEYFSETQRNKGNFPGRFSGRQFSNSRSEMNVSTLELGDSALYLCASSRAGPSTDTQYFGPGTRLTVL.

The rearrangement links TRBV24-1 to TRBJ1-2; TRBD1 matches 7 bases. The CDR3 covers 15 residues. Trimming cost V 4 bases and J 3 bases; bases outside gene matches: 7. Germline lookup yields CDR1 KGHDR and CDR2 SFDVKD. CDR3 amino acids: CATSDPGTGDYGYTF. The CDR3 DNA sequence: TGTGCCACCAGTGACCCAGGAACAGGGGACTATGGCTACACCTTC.

This chain's CDR3 is CASSQDRVGETQYF. CDR3 bases: TGTGCCAGCAGTCAGGACAGGGTGGGAGAGACCCAGTACTTC. V usage is TRBV2 and J usage is TRBJ2-5; 8 bases match TRBD1. This CDR3 comprises 14 residues. Germline CDR1 reads SNHLY; CDR2 reads FYNNEI. J gave up 4 bases and V 5 bases, and 6 bases lay outside the gene matches. The whole variable domain, remainder taken from reference TRBV2 and TRBJ2-5, is EPEVTQTPSHQVTQMGQEVILRCVPISNHLYFYWYRQILGQKVEFLVSFYNNEISEKSEIFDDQFSVERPDGSNFTLKIRSTKLEDSAMYFCASSQDRVGETQYFGPGTRLLVL.

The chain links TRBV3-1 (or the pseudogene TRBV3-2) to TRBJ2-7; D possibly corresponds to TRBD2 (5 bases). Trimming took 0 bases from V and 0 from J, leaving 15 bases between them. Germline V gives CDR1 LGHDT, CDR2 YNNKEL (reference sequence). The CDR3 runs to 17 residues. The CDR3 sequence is CASSQEWLTSGSYEQYF. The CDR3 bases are TGTGCCAGCAGCCAAGAATGGCTGACAAGCGGCTCCTACGAGCAGTACTTC.

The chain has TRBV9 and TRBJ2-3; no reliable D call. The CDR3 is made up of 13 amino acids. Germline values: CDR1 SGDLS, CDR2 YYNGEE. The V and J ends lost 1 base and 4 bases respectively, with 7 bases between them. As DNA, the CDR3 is TGTGCCAGCAGCGTAAACTATGCAGATACGCAGTATTTT. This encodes CASSVNYADTQYF.

The CDR3 is CASSTESTYEQYF. The CDR3, as DNA: TGTGCCAGCTCAACAGAAAGCACCTACGAGCAGTACTTC. The V call is TRBV18, the J call TRBJ2-7; D is unresolved. CDR1 is KGHSH and CDR2 is LQKENI in the germline V gene. The CDR3 has 13 amino acids. Trimming pared 5 bases from V and 2 bases from J, leaving 10 bases between.

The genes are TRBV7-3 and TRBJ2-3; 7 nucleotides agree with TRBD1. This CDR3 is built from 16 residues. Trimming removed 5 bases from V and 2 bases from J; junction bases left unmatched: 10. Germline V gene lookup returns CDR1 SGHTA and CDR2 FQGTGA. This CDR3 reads CASSPRGQSFTDTQYF. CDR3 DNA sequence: TGTGCCAGCAGCCCGAGGGGACAGTCCTTCACAGATACGCAGTATTTT.

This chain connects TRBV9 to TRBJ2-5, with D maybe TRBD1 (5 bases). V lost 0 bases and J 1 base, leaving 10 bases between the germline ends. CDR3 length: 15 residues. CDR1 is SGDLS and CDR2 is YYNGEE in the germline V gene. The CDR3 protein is CASSVAGAVQETQYF. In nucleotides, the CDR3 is TGTGCCAGCAGCGTAGCTGGGGCCGTCCAAGAGACCCAGTACTTC.